These T cell receptor beta chains were read from a single sample in a study of T cell responses to AZD1222 COVID-19 vaccine. Only in-frame clones appear in the TCRdb table, and some are missing; sequencing was by immunoSEQ multiplex PCR. This sample has 150,000 to 180,000 clones, with roughly 90% found just once. The sequences come from peripheral blood, collected on day 0 of MenACWY control vaccination. The receptors derive from an adult in good health. CDR3s include the opening cysteine and the closing phenylalanine or tryptophan. The D gene is left open where the match is weak. Not every row has a clone size; where given, it reads once, few, many or a size class.

NA | NA | TRBJ1-4 | TRBV6-1 | TGTGCCAGCAGTGAGGCCAGGTTATGGGGAACTAATGAAAAACTGTTTTTT | CASSEARLWGTNEKLFF
NA | NA | TRBJ2-3 | TRBV9 | TGTGCCAGCAGCGTAGTGGGTACGGGTACCACAGATACGCAGTATTTT | CASSVVGTGTTDTQYF
NA | TRBD1 | TRBJ2-1 | TRBV6-5 | TGTGCCAGCAGTCCCGGGACAGGGGGCCGGGAGCAGTTCTTC | CASSPGTGGREQFF
NA | NA | TRBJ2-2 | TRBV4-3 | TGCGCCAGCAGCCAAGATCTTGGGCTACACACCGGGGAGCTGTTTTTT | CASSQDLGLHTGELFF
NA | NA | TRBJ1-4 | TRBV7-2 | TGTGCCAGCAGCTTGGGTAGGCTGGGCAGGGAAGATGAAAAACTGTTTTTT | CASSLGRLGREDEKLFF
NA | NA | TRBJ1-2 | TRBV5-1 | TGCGCCAGCAGCTTGCGGACAGAGGGTGGCTACACCTTC | CASSLRTEGGYTF
NA | TRBD2 | TRBJ2-2 | TRBV11-3 | TGTGCCAGCAGCCCCGTACTAGGACTAGCGGGGGCCGGGGAGCTGTTTTTT | CASSPVLGLAGAGELFF
NA | TRBD1 | TRBJ1-3 | TRBV10-3 | TGTGCCATCAGTACCGGGACAGCTGGAAACACCATATATTTT | CAISTGTAGNTIYF
NA | NA | TRBJ2-1 | TRBV10-3 | TGTGCCATCAGTGAGTCGGGCGCAGGGATTGCCTACAATGAGCAGTTCTTC | CAISESGAGIAYNEQFF
NA | TRBD1 | TRBJ2-5 | TRBV4-2 | TGTGCCAGCAGCCAAGAGGGACAGGGTCAAGAGACCCAGTACTTC | CASSQEGQGQETQYF
NA | NA | TRBJ2-7 | TRBV9 | TGTGCCAGCAGCCCGATGTGGGCTATCTACGAGCAGTACTTC | CASSPMWAIYEQYF
once | TRBD1 | TRBJ2-7 | TRBV6-2/TRBV6-3 | TGTGCCAGCAGCCTAACCGGACAGGTGAATGGCGAGCAGTACTTC | CASSLTGQVNGEQYF
NA | NA | TRBJ2-3 | TRBV28 | TGTGCCAGCGGCCTGGGCAAGAGCGCCACAGATACGCAGTATTTT | CASGLGKSATDTQYF
NA | TRBD1 | TRBJ2-3 | TRBV5-1 | TGCGCCAGCAGCTTGGCGGACAGGGGACCCACAGATACGCAGTATTTT | CASSLADRGPTDTQYF
NA | NA | TRBJ1-2 | TRBV6-5 | TGTGCCAGCAGTTACTCATGGGGAGGATATGGCTACACCTTC | CASSYSWGGYGYTF
NA | NA | TRBJ2-1 | TRBV11-2 | TGTGCCAGCAGCTTAAGGAGGGACATCTCCTACAATGAGCAGTTCTTC | CASSLRRDISYNEQFF